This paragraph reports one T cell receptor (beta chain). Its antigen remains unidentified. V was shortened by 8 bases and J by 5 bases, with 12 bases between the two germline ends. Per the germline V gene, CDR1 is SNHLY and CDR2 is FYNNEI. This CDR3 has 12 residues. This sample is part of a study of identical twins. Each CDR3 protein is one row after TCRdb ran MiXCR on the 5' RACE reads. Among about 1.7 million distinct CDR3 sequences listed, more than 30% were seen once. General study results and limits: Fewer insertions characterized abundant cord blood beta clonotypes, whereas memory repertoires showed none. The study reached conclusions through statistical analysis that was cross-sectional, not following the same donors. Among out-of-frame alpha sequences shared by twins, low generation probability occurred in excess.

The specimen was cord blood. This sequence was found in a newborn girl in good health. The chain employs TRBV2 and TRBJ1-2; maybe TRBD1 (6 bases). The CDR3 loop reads CASPAQGYGYTF. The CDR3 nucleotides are TGTGCCAGCCCCGCCCAGGGGTATGGCTACACCTTC.